This T cell receptor beta chain was obtained from a study of blood T cell repertoires in COVID-19. Some clones are missing from TCRdb's copy, which holds only in-frame ones; the method was immunoSEQ multiplex PCR. Among a few hundred thousand clones listed, roughly 91% were seen once. V shed 4 bases and J shed 5 bases, with 20 bases lying between them. This CDR3 contains 16 residues. Germline V gene sequence: CDR1 SGHDN, CDR2 FVKESK. The TCR was taken from a woman aged 45-65 years who had been exposed to COVID-19. The V call is TRBV14, the J call TRBJ2-5; perhaps TRBD2 as D (5 bases). Specimen: PBMCs or T cells enriched from blood (not recorded which). The CDR3 coding sequence is TGTGCCAGCAGCCCCCGCTTCTTGATGCGCGGGGAGACCCAGTACTTC. Translation: CASSPRFLMRGETQYF.